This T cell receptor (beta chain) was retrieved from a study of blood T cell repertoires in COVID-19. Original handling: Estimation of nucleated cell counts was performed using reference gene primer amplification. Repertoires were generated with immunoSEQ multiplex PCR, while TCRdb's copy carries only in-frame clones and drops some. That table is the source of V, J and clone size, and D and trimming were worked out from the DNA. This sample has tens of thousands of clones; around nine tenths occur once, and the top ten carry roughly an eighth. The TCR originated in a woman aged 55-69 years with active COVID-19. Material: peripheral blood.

CDR3: CASTRGAYEQYF. The CDR3 DNA follows: TGTGCCAGTACCCGGGGGGCCTACGAGCAGTACTTC. The genes are TRBV19 and TRBJ2-7; 7 bases agree with TRBD2. The CDR3 covers 12 residues. V was clipped by 7 bases and J by 2 bases; unmatched bases: 2. From germline, CDR1 is LNHDA and CDR2 SQIVND (reference sequence). The whole variable domain, filled in from reference TRBV19 and TRBJ2-7, reads DGGITQSPKYLFRKEGQNVTLSCEQNLNHDAMYWYRQDPGQGLRLIYYSQIVNDFQKGDIAEGYSVSREKKESFPLTVTSAQKNPTAFYLCASTRGAYEQYFGPGTRLTVT.